This TCR beta chain emerged from a study of shared clonotypes between healthy human individuals. Study-wide background: Each donor's CD4 naive and CD4 memory cells filled three plates apiece, CD8 naive two, and CD8 memory one. Broader study findings: Apart from blood, nothing was sampled; tissue repertoires likely differ. Non-shared clonotypes displayed generation probabilities falling below those of clonotypes present in all four donors.

The genomic DNA of each subset was split evenly across several immunoSEQ plates. Measured with immunoSEQ multiplex PCR; TCRdb has only the in-frame clones, and not every one. The table lists approximately 2,300,000 clones, under 95% of them singletons, with 0.37% in the top ten. The CDR3 extends over 14 amino acids. With V trimmed by 2 bases and J by 8 bases, 7 bases remained unmatched. The germline V gene has CDR1 SNHLY and CDR2 FYNNEI. A few counts support this clone. Its antigen is still unknown. This TCR derives from a young man in good health. Some clones in this sample may be carry-over from other donors' samples. Sequenced sample: naive CD4+ T cells from PBMCs. This sample's subset: CD45RA+ positively selected. The V and J genes are TRBV2 and TRBJ1-2, with 8 bases matching TRBD1. CDR3 sequence reads: CASSERTGQGGYTF. CDR3 in DNA: TGTGCCAGCAGTGAACGGACAGGGCAAGGAGGCTACACCTTC.